The next 4 T cell receptor beta chains were all read from a single sample in a study of T cell responses to AZD1222 COVID-19 vaccine. Clones were sequenced by immunoSEQ multiplex PCR, and TCRdb holds only the in-frame ones, with some missing. Of 130,000 to 150,000 clones listed, roughly 87% were seen once; the top ten hold under 2%. The material sequenced was peripheral blood, taken 28 days after the second AZD1222 dose. These receptors came from an adult who received the AZD1222 COVID-19 vaccine.

The V call is TRBV6-5, the J call TRBJ2-7, with D maybe TRBD2 (6 bases). Germline-derived CDR1 and CDR2 are MNHEY and SVGAGI. Trimming took off 10 bases at V and 6 bases at J, with 16 bases between the two ends. The CDR3 spans 12 residues. CDR3 in DNA: TGTGCCACCAAGACGGAGGGTCGCGAGCAGTACTTC. Translated: CATKTEGREQYF.

The sample holds one count of this clone. CDR3 residues: CASSRAGVEANYGYTF. The CDR3 bases are TGTGCCAGCAGCCGAGCAGGGGTCGAAGCTAACTATGGCTACACCTTC. The chain employs TRBV28 and TRBJ1-2; D perhaps matches TRBD1 (6 bases). Trimming pared 6 bases from V and 0 bases from J, leaving 17 bases between. The CDR3 has 16 amino acids. Germline CDR1 is MDHEN and CDR2 is SYDVKM.

V usage is TRBV29-1 and J usage is TRBJ2-7; TRBD1 matches at 7 bases. The germline V gene has CDR1 SQVTM and CDR2 ANQGSEA. This CDR3 contains 15 residues. The junction had 12 bases not matched to a gene; V was cut back by 4 bases and J by 3 bases. CDR3 residues: CSVGYPGQARYEQYF. The CDR3, as DNA: TGCAGCGTTGGATACCCCGGACAGGCGCGCTACGAGCAGTACTTC.

V and J are TRBV24-1 and TRBJ1-2; D is perhaps TRBD1 (6 bases). CDR3 length: 13 residues. Germline CDR1 is KGHDR and CDR2 is SFDVKD. V lost 5 bases and J 8 bases, leaving 14 bases between the germline ends. The CDR3 region has the DNA TGTGCCACCAGTGCCAGGTGGGGGGGCGGCTACACCTTC. Translated, it gives CATSARWGGGYTF.